Listed below are T cell receptor beta chains from one sample, sequenced in a study of CD8 T cells in Susac syndrome. TCRdb passed the immunoSEQ multiplex PCR reads through MiXCR, listing each CDR3 protein once. The data hold 120,000 to 150,000 distinct CDR3 sequences, with 94% observed a single time. The sequencing sample was made of CD8+ T cells from PBMCs. Every receptor here comes from a human donor in good health. The CDR3 runs from the conserved cysteine through the conserved F or W. Each record gives: V gene, clone size, D gene, J gene, CDR3 DNA, CDR3 protein. A D gene is named only where the DNA matches it firmly. Part of the rows lack a size; the others show once, few, many or a class for expanded clones.

>TRBV20-1|NA|NA|TRBJ2-3
TGCAGTGCTAGAGTTAGCGGAGCTAGCACAGATACGCAGTATTTT
CSARVSGASTDTQYF
>TRBV4-1|few|NA|TRBJ1-2
TGCGCCAGCAGCCAAGGTGGCTACACCTTC
CASSQGGYTF
>TRBV7-9|NA|NA|TRBJ2-4
TGTGCCAGCAGCTTAGTGGGAAAAGGTTTGGAATTTCAGTACTTC
CASSLVGKGLEFQYF
>TRBV7-9|NA|NA|TRBJ1-2
TGTGCCAGCAGCCGACACCTTGTCGCCTATGGCTACACCTTC
CASSRHLVAYGYTF
>TRBV29-1|NA|TRBD2|TRBJ2-2
TGCAGCGTTGTAGGCGGGAGGGCCGACACCGGGGAGCTGTTTTTT
CSVVGGRADTGELFF
>TRBV12-3/TRBV12-4|NA|TRBD1|TRBJ2-4
TGTGCCAGCAGTTTAAGGACAGGGGAAGTCAAAAACATTCAGTACTTC
CASSLRTGEVKNIQYF
>TRBV5-6|NA|TRBD1|TRBJ2-5
TGTGCCAGCAGCTTGGGACTCGGGACAGCGACCCAAGAGACCCAGTACTTC
CASSLGLGTATQETQYF
>TRBV6-5|NA|NA|TRBJ1-1
TGTGCCAGCAGTTACTCGGGCAGGGTCGAAGCTTTCTTT
CASSYSGRVEAFF
>TRBV7-9|NA|NA|TRBJ1-2
TGTGCCAGCAGCTTACTGGGCCCGAGCTATGGCTACACCTTC
CASSLLGPSYGYTF
>TRBV9|NA|NA|TRBJ2-7
TGTGCCAGCAGCGCTGGCGCGGACGAGCAGTACTTC
CASSAGADEQYF
>TRBV28|NA|NA|TRBJ2-7
TGTGCCAGCAGTGGGGCGGCCGCTGACTACGAGCAGTACTTC
CASSGAAADYEQYF
>TRBV29-1|NA|TRBD1|TRBJ2-7
TGCAGCGTGTCCGGGACAGGGACCGACGAGCAGTACTTC
CSVSGTGTDEQYF
>TRBV5-4|NA|TRBD2|TRBJ2-3
TGTGCCAGCAGCTTGTCTAGCGGGATTCCCCCAGATACGCAGTATTTT
CASSLSSGIPPDTQYF
>TRBV7-9|NA|TRBD1|TRBJ2-5
TGTGCCAGCAGCTCACAGGGGAACCAAGAGACCCAGTACTTC
CASSSQGNQETQYF
>TRBV7-3|NA|TRBD2|TRBJ2-3
TGTGCCAGCAGCTTAGGCGGGAGGTACACAGATACGCAGTATTTT
CASSLGGRYTDTQYF
>TRBV29-1|NA|TRBD2|TRBJ2-1
TGCAGCGTTGACGGATGGAGTGAGCGGGAGTCCTACAATGAGCAGTTCTTC
CSVDGWSERESYNEQFF
>TRBV4-3|NA|TRBD2|TRBJ2-7
TGCGCCAGCAGCCAAGACGGGCTAGCGGGAGTCAACGAGCAGTACTTC
CASSQDGLAGVNEQYF
>TRBV4-3|NA|NA|TRBJ1-6
TGCGCCAGCAGCCAAGATGGGAGCTCCTATAATTCACCCCTCCACTTT
CASSQDGSSYNSPLHF
>TRBV20-1|once|NA|TRBJ1-5
TGCAGTGCCTTAGAAAGGGGCACGCCGAGTCAGCATTTT
CSALERGTPSQHF
>TRBV21-1|NA|NA|TRBJ1-5
TGTGCCAGCAGCAAAGTCGGGACATTTAATCAGCCCCAGCATTTT
CASSKVGTFNQPQHF
>TRBV6-2/TRBV6-3|NA|NA|TRBJ1-5
TGTGCCAGCAGTCCGGACAGAAACAGCAATCAGCCCCAGCATTTT
CASSPDRNSNQPQHF
>TRBV24-1|NA|TRBD2|TRBJ2-3
TGTGCCACCAGGGAGACTAGCGGGAGCGATACGCAGTATTTT
CATRETSGSDTQYF
>TRBV20-1|NA|TRBD2|TRBJ2-7
TGCAGTGCTAGAGATCTTAAGCGGGAGTACGAGCAGTACTTC
CSARDLKREYEQYF
>TRBV28|NA|NA|TRBJ1-5
TGTGCCAGCAGTTTTCCGTTCAATCAGCCCCAGCATTTT
CASSFPFNQPQHF
>TRBV6-1|NA|NA|TRBJ1-2
TGTGCCACCCACAGGGCTAACTATGGCTACACCTTC
CATHRANYGYTF
>TRBV20-1|NA|NA|TRBJ2-5
TGCAGTCGCGAACGGAATTACCAAGAGACCCAGTACTTC
CSRERNYQETQYF